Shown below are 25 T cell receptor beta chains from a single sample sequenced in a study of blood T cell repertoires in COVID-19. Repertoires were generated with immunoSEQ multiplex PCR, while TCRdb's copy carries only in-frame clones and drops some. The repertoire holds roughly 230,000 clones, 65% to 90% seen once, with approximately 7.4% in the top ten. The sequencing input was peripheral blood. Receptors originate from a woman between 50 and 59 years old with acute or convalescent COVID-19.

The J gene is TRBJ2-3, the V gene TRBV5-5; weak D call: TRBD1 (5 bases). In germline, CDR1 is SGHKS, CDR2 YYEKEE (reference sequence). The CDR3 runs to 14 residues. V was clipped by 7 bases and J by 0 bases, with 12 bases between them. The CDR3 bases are TGTGCCAGCGGGGCGCCCTCTAGCACAGATACGCAGTATTTT. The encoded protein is CASGAPSSTDTQYF.

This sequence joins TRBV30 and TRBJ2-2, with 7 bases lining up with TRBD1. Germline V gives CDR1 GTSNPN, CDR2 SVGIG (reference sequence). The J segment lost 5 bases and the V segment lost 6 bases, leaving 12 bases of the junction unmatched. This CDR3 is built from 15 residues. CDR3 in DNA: TGTGCCTGCCGGCCCAGACAGGGAAATACCGGGGAGCTGTTTTTT. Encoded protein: CACRPRQGNTGELFF.

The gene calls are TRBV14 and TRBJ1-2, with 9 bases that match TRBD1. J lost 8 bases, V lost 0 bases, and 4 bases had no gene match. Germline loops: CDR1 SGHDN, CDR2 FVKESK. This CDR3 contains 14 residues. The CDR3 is CASSQDGTGSGYTF. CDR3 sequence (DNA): TGTGCCAGCAGCCAAGACGGGACAGGGAGCGGCTACACCTTC.

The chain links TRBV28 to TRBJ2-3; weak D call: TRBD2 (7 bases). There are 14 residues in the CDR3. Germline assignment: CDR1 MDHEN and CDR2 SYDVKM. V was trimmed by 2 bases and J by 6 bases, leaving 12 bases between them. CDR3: CASSLGGGLDTQYF. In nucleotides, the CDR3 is TGTGCCAGCAGTTTAGGGGGGGGCTTGGATACGCAGTATTTT. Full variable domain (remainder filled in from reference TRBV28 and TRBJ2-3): DVKVTQSSRYLVKRTGEKVFLECVQDMDHENMFWYRQDPGLGLRLIYFSYDVKMKEKGDIPEGYSVSREKKERFSLILESASTNQTSMYLCASSLGGGLDTQYFGPGTRLTVL.

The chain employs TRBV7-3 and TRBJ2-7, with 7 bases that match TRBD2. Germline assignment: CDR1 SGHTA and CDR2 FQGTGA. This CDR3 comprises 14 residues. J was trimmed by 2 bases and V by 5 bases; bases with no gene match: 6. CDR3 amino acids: CASSPQGGPYEQYF. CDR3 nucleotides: TGTGCCAGCAGCCCTCAGGGAGGGCCCTACGAGCAGTACTTC.

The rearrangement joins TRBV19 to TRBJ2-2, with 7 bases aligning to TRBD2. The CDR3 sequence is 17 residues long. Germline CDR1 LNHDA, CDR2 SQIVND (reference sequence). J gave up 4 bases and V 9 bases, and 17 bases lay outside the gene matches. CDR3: CASQQGRAGSSTGELFF. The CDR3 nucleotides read TGTGCCAGCCAACAAGGGAGGGCCGGATCGAGCACCGGGGAGCTGTTTTTT.

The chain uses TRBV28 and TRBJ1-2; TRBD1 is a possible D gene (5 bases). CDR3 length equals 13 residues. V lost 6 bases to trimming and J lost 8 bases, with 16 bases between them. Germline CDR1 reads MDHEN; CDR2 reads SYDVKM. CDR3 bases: TGTGCCAGCAGATCTGGGGCGGTGAGGGGCTACACCTTC. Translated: CASRSGAVRGYTF.

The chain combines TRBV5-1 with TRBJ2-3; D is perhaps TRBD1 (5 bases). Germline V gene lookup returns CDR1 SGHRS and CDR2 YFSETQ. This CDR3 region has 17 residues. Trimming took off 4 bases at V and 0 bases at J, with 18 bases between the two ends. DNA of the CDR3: TGCGCCAGCAGCCATATCACAGGTTTTCTTAGCACAGATACGCAGTATTTT. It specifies CASSHITGFLSTDTQYF.

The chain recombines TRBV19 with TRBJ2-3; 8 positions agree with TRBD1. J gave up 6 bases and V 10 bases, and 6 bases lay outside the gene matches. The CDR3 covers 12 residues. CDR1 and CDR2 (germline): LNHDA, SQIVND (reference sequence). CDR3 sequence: CATGQGGDTQYF. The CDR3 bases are TGTGCCACTGGACAGGGCGGGGATACGCAGTATTTT.

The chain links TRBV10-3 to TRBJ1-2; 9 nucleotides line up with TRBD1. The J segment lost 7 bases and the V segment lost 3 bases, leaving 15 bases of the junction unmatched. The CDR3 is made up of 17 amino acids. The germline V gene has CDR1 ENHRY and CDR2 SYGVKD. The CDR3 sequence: CAISDRTGALGLRGYTF. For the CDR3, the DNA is TGTGCCATCAGTGATCGGACAGGGGCTTTGGGGTTGCGTGGCTACACCTTC.

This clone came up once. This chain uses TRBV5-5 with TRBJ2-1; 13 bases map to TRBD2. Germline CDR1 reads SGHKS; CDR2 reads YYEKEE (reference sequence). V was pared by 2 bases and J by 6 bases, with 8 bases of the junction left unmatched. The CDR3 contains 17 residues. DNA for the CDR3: TGTGCCAGCAGCTTAGGGACTAGCGGGACCGGGCGCAATGAGCAGTTCTTC. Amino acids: CASSLGTSGTGRNEQFF.

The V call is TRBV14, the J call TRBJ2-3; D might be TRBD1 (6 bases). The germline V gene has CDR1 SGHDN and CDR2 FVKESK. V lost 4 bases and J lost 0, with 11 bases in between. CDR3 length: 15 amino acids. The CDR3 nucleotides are TGTGCCAGCAGCCCGACAGGACATAGCACAGATACGCAGTATTTT. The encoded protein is CASSPTGHSTDTQYF. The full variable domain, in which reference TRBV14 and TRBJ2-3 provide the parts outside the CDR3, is EAGVTQFPSHSVIEKGQTVTLRCDPISGHDNLYWYRRVMGKEIKFLLHFVKESKQDESGMPNNRFLAERTGGTYSTLKVQPAELEDSGVYFCASSPTGHSTDTQYFGPGTRLTVL.

CDR3 DNA sequence: TGTGCCAGCAGCTTCCAGGGGCCGAATTCACCCCTCCACTTT. Amino acid sequence: CASSFQGPNSPLHF. The V gene is TRBV5-4, the J gene TRBJ1-6; possible D gene TRBD1, 6 bases. The V end was cut by 2 bases, the J end by 7 bases, with 10 bases between. From germline, CDR1 is SGHNT and CDR2 YYREEE (reference sequence). The CDR3 length is 14 residues.

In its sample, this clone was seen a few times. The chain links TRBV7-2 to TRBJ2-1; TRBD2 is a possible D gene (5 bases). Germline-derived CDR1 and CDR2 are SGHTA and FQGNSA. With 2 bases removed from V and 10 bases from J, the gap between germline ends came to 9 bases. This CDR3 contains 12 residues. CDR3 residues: CASSLHRGEQFF. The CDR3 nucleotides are TGTGCCAGCAGCTTACATCGCGGGGAGCAGTTCTTC.

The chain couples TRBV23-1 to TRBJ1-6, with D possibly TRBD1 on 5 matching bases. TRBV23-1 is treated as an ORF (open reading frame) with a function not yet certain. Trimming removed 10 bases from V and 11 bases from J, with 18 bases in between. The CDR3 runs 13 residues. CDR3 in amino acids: CAISQGVSPPLHF. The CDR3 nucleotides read TGCGCCATAAGCCAGGGCGTATCCCCACCCCTCCACTTT.

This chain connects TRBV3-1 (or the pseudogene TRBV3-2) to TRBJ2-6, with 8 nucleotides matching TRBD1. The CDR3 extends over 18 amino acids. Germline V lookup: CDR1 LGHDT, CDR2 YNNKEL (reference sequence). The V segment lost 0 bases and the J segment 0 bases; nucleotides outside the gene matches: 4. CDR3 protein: CASSQDRGLPSGANVLTF. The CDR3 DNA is TGTGCCAGCAGCCAAGACAGGGGGCTCCCCTCTGGGGCCAACGTCCTGACTTTC.

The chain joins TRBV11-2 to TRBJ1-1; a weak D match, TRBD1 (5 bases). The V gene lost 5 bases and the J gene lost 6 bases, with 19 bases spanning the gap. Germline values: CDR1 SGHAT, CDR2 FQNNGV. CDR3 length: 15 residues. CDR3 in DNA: TGTGCCAGCAGCGACCCGGGACTGCCTGGCGCTGAAGCTTTCTTT. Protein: CASSDPGLPGAEAFF.

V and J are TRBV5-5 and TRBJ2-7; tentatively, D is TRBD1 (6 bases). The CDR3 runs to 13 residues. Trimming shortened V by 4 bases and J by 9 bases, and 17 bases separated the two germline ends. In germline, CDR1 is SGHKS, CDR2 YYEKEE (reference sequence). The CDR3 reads CASSRDTLRGQYF. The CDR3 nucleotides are TGTGCCAGCAGCCGGGACACTTTAAGAGGGCAGTACTTC.

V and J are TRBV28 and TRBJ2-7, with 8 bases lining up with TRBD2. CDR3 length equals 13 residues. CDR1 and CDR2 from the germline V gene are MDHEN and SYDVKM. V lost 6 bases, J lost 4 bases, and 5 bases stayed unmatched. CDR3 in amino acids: CASRISGSYEQYF. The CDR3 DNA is TGTGCCAGCAGAATAAGCGGGAGTTACGAGCAGTACTTC. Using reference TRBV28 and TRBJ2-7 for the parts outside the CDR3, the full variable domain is DVKVTQSSRYLVKRTGEKVFLECVQDMDHENMFWYRQDPGLGLRLIYFSYDVKMKEKGDIPEGYSVSREKKERFSLILESASTNQTSMYLCASRISGSYEQYFGPGTRLTVT.

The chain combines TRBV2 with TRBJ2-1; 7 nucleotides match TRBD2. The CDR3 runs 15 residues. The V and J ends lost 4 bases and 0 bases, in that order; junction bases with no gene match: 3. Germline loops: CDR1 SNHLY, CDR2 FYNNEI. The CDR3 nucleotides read TGTGCCAGCAGTGCCGGACTAGGCTCCTACAATGAGCAGTTCTTC. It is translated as CASSAGLGSYNEQFF.

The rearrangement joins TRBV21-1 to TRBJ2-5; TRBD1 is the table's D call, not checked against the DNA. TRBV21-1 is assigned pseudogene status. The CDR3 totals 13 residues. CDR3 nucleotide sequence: TGTGCCAGCAGCAAACGGACAGAAGAGACCCAGTACTTC. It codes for CASSKRTEETQYF.

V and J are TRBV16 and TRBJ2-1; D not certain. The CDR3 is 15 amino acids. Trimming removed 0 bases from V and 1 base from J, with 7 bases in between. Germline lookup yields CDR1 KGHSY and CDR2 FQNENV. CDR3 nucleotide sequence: TGTGCCAGCAGCCAATCTGGTAGATCCTACAATGAGCAGTTCTTC. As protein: CASSQSGRSYNEQFF.

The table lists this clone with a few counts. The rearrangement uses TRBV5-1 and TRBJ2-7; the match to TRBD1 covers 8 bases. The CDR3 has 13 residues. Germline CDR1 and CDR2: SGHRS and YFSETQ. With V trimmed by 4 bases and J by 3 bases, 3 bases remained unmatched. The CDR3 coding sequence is TGCGCCAGCAGCACCGGACAGGGCTACGAGCAGTACTTC. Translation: CASSTGQGYEQYF.

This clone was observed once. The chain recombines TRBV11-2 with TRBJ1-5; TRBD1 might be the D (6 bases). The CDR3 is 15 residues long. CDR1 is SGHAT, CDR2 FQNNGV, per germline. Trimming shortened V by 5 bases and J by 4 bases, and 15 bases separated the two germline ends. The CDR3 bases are TGTGCCAGCAGCCAGATCGCGGGGGCTAATCAGCCCCAGCATTTT. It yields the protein CASSQIAGANQPQHF. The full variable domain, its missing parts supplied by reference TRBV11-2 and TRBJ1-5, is EAGVAQSPRYKIIEKRQSVAFWCNPISGHATLYWYQQILGQGPKLLIQFQNNGVVDDSQLPKDRFSAERLKGVDSTLKIQPAKLEDSAVYLCASSQIAGANQPQHFGDGTRLSIL.

The DNA for the CDR3 is TGTGCCAGTAGATTTGGCGGGTCTCACACCGGGGAGCTGTTTTTT. This encodes CASRFGGSHTGELFF. The chain has TRBV19 and TRBJ2-2; D might be TRBD2 (5 bases). With 6 bases removed from V and 3 bases from J, the gap between germline ends came to 14 bases. The germline V gene has CDR1 LNHDA and CDR2 SQIVND (reference sequence). This CDR3 comprises 15 residues.